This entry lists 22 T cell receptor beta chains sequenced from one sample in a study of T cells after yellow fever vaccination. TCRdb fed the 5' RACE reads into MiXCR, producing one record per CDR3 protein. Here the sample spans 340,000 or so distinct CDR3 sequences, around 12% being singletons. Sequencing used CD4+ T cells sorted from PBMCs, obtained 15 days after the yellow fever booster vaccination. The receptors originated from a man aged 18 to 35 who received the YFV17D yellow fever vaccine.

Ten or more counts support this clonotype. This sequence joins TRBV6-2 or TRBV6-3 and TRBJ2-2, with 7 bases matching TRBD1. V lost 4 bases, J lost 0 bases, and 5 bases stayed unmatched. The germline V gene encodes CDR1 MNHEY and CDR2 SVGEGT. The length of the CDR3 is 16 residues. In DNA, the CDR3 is TGTGCCAGCAGTTCTTACCAGGGGGCGAACACCGGGGAGCTGTTTTTT. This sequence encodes CASSSYQGANTGELFF.

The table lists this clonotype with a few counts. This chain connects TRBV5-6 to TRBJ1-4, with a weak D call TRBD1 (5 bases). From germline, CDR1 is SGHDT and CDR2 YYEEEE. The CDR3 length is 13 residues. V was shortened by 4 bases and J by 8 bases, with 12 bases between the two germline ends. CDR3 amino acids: CASSMRQIEKLFF. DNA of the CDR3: TGTGCCAGCAGCATGAGACAGATCGAAAAACTGTTTTTT.

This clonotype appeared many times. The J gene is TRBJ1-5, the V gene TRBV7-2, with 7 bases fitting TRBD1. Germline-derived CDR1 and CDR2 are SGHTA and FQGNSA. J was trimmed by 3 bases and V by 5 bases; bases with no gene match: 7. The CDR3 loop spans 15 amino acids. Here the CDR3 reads CASSLWTGLNQPQHF. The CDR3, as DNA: TGTGCCAGCAGCCTATGGACAGGACTCAATCAGCCCCAGCATTTT.

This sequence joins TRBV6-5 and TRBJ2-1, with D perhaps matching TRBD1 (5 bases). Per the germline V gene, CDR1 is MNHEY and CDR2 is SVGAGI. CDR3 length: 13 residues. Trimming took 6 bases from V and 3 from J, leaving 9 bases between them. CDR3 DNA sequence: TGTGCCAGCAGGCAGGGTTTCTACAATGAGCAGTTCTTC. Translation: CASRQGFYNEQFF.

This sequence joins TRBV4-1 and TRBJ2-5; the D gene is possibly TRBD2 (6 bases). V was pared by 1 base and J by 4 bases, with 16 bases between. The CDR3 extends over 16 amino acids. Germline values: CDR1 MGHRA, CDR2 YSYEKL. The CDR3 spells CASSQGGGFRVETQYF. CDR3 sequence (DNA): TGCGCCAGCAGCCAAGGTGGGGGGTTCCGCGTAGAGACCCAGTACTTC.

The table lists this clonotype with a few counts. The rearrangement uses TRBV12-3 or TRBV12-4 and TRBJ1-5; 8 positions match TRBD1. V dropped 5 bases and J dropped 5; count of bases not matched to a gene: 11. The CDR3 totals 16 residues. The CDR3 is CASSPSGTGDDQPQHF. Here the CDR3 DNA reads TGTGCCAGCAGTCCTTCCGGGACAGGTGATGATCAGCCCCAGCATTTT.

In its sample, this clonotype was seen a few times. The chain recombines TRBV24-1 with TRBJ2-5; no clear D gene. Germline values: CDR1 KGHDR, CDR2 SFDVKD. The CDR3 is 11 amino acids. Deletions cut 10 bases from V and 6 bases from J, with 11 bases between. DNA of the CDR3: TGTGCCACGCAGGAGAGTAAGACCCAGTACTTC. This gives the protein CATQESKTQYF.

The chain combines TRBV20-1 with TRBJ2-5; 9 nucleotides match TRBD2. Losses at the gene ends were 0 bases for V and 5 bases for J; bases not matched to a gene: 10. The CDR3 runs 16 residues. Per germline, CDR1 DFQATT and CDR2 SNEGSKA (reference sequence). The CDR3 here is CSARDRLAGSLETQYF. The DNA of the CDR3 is TGCAGTGCTAGAGATCGGCTAGCGGGGAGCCTGGAGACCCAGTACTTC.

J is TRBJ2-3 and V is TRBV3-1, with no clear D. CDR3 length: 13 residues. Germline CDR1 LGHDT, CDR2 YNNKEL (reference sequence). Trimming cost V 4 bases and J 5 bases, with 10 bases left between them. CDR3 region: CASSRSIQDTQYF. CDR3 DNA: TGTGCCAGCAGCCGAAGTATTCAAGATACGCAGTATTTT.

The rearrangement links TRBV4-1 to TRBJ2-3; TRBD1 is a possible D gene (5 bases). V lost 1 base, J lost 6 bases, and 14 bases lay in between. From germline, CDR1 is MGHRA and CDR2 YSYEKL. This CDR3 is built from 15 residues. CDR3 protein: CASSQVGPGFDTQYF. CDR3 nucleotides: TGCGCCAGCAGCCAAGTGGGGCCCGGGTTTGATACGCAGTATTTT.

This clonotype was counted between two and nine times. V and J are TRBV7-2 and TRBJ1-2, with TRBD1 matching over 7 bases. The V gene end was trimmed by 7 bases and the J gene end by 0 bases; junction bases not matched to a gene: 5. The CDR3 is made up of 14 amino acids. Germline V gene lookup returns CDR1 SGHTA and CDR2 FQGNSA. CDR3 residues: CASKTGDANYGYTF. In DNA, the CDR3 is TGTGCCAGCAAAACAGGGGACGCTAACTATGGCTACACCTTC.

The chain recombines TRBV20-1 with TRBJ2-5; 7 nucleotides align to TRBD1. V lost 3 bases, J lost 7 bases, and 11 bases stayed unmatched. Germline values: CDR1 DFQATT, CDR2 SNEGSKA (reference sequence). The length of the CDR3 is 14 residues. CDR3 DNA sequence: TGCAGTGCTAGGGAGACAGGGCTCTGGGGGACCCAGTACTTC. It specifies CSARETGLWGTQYF.

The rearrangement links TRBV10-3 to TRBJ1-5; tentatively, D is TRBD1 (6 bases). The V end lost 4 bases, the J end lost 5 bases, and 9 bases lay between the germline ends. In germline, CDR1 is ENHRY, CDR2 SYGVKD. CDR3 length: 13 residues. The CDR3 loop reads CAISGGGDQPQHF. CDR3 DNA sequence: TGTGCCATCAGTGGGGGGGGCGATCAGCCCCAGCATTTT.

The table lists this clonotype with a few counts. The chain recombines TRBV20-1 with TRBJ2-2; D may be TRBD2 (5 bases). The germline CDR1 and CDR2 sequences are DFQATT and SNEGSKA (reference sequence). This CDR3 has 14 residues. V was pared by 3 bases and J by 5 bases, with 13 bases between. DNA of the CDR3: TGCAGTGCTAGTAGGGCGTCGGGGACCGGGGAGCTGTTTTTT. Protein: CSASRASGTGELFF.

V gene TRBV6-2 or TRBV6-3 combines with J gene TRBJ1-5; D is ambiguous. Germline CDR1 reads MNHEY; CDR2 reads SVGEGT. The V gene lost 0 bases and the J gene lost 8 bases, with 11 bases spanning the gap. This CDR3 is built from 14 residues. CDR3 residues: CASSYSPMGKPQHF. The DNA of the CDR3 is TGTGCCAGCAGTTACTCGCCCATGGGGAAGCCCCAGCATTTT.

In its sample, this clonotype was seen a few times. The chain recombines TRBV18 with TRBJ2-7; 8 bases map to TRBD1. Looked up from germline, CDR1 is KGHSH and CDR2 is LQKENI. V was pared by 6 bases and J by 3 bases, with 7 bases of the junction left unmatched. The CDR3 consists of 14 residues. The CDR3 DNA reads TGTGCCAGCTCTCTGGACAGGGACTTCTACGAGCAGTACGTC. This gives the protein CASSLDRDFYEQYV.

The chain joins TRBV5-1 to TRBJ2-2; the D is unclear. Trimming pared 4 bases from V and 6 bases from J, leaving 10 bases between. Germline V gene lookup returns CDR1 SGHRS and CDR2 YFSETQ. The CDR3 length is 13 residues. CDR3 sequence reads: CASSDNFAGELFF. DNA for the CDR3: TGCGCCAGCAGCGACAATTTCGCCGGGGAGCTGTTTTTT.

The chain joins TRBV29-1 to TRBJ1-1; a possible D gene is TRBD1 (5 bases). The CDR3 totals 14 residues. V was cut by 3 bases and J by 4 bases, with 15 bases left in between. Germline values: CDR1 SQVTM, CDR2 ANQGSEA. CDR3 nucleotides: TGCAGCGTTGACTCGACGGGGGTCCGCACTGAAGCTTTCTTT. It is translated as CSVDSTGVRTEAFF.

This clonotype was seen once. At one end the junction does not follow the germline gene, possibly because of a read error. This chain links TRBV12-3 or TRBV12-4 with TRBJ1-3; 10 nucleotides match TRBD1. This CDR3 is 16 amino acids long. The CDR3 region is CDSSRRDRGSGNTIYF. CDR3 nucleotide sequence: TGTGACAGCAGCCGCCGGGACAGGGGCTCTGGAAACACCATATATTTT.

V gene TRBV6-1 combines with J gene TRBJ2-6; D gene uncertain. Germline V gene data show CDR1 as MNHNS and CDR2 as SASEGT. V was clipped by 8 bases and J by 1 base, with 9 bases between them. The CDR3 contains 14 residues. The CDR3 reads CASSDGSGANVLTF. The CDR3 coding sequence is TGTGCCAGCTCGGACGGATCTGGGGCCAACGTCCTGACTTTC.

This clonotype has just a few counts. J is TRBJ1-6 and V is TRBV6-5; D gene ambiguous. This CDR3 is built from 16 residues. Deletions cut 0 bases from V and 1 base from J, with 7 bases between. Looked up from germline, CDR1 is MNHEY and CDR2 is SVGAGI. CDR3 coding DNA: TGTGCCAGCAGTTACTCCTCATGGTCCTATAATTCACCCCTCCACTTT. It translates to CASSYSSWSYNSPLHF.

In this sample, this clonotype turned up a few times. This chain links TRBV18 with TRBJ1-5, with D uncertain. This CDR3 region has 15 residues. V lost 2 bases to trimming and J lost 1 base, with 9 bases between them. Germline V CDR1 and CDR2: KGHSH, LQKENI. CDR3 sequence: CASSPVGRSNQPQHF. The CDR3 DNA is TGTGCCAGCTCACCAGTGGGGAGGAGCAATCAGCCCCAGCATTTT.